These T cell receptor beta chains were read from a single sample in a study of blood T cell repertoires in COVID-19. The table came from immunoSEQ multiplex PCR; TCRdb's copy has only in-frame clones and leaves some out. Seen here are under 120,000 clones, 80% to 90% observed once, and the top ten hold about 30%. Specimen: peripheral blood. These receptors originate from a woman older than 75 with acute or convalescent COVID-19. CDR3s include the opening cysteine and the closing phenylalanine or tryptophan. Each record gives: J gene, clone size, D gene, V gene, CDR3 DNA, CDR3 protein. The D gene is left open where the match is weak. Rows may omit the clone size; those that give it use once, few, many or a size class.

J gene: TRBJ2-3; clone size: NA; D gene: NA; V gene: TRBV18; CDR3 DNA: TGTGCCAGCTCGCCCAGGGTAACAGATACGCAGTATTTT; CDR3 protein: CASSPRVTDTQYF
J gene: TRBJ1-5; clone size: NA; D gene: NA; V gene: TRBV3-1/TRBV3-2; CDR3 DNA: TGTGCCAGCAGCCCTTCGGGTGGCGATCAGCCCCAGCATTTT; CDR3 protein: CASSPSGGDQPQHF
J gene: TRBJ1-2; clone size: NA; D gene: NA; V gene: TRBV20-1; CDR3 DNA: TGCAGTGCTAGAGACGACAGGTACACCTTC; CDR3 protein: CSARDDRYTF
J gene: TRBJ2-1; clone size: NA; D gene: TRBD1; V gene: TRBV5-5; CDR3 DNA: TGTGCCAGCAGCTTGTCGGGACAGGACTACAATGAGCAGTTCTTC; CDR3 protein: CASSLSGQDYNEQFF
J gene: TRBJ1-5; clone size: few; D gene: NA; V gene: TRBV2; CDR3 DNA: TGTGCCAGCAGTTCCAGGGTGAATCAGCCCCAGCATTTT; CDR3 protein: CASSSRVNQPQHF
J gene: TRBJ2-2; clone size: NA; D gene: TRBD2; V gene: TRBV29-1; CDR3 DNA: TGCAGCGTTGTTGGGGGGGATAGCACCGGGGAGCTGTTTTTT; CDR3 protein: CSVVGGDSTGELFF
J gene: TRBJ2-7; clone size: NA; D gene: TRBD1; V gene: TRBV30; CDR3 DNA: TGTGCCTGGGATGGGACAGGGGCAACCCACGAGCAGTACTTC; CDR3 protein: CAWDGTGATHEQYF
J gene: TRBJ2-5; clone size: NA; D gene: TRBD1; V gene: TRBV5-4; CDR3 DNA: TGTGCCAGCGGCCCACAGGGGCAAGAGACCCAGTACTTC; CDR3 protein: CASGPQGQETQYF
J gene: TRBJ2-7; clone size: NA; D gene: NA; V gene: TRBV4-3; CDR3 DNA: TGCGCCAGCAGCCAAGAGTTGGGGCAGGGTGTGGGGGAGCAGTACTTC; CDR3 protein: CASSQELGQGVGEQYF
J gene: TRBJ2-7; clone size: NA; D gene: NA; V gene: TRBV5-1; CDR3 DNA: TGCGCCAGCAGCCAAGGGGTAGCCTACGAGCAGTACTTC; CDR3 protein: CASSQGVAYEQYF
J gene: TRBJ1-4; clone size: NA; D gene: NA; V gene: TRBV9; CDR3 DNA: TGTGCCAGCAGCGTACCCCAGAAGAAGAATGAAAAACTGTTTTTT; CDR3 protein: CASSVPQKKNEKLFF
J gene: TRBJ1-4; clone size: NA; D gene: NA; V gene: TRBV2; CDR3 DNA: TGTGCCAGCACCTTCCAGACTAGGGAAAAACTGTTTTTT; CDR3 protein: CASTFQTREKLFF
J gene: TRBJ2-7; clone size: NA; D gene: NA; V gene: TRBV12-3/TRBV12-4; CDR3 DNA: TGTGCCAGCAGCTACTCAGGTAACTACGAGCAGTACTTC; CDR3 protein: CASSYSGNYEQYF
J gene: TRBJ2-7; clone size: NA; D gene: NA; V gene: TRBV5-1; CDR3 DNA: TGCGCCAGCAGCTCAGGCCCGCCCGAGTCCTACGAGCAGTACTTC; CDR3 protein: CASSSGPPESYEQYF
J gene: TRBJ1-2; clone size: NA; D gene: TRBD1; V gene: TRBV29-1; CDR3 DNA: TGCAGCGTTGATAAACCTAACCGGGACAGAAACTATGGCTACACCTTC; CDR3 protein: CSVDKPNRDRNYGYTF
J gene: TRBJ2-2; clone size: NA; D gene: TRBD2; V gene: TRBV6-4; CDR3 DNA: TGTGCCAGCAGTAGAATAGCGGGGGGGCCGAACACCGGGGAGCTGTTTTTT; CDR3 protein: CASSRIAGGPNTGELFF
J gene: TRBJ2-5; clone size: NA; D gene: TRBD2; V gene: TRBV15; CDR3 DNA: TGTGCCACCAGCAGGGGACTAGGGGTGTACCAAGAGACCCAGTACTTC; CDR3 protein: CATSRGLGVYQETQYF
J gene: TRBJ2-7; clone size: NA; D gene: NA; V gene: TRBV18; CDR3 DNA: TGTGCCAGCTCACCACCCGCGGGGAACGAGCAGTACTTC; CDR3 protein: CASSPPAGNEQYF
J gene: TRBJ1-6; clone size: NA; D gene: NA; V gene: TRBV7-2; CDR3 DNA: TGTGCCAGCAGCTTAGCCACAGGGATAAGGGCGTCACCCCTCCACTTT; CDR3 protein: CASSLATGIRASPLHF
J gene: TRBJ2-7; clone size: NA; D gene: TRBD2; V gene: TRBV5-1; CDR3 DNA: TGCGCCAGCAGCTTTAGCGGGAGCTCCTACGAGCAGTACTTC; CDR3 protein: CASSFSGSSYEQYF
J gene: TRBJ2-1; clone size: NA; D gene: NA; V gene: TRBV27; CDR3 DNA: TGTGCCAGCAGTTTATCTGGCGGCTGGAGCAATGAGCAGTTCTTC; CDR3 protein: CASSLSGGWSNEQFF
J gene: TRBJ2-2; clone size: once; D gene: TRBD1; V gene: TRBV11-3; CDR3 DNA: TGTGCCAGCAGCTCCGGACAGGGGGCGGTCGGGGAGCTGTTTTTT; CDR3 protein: CASSSGQGAVGELFF